This TCR beta chain was documented in a study of blood T cell repertoires in COVID-19. For the study at large: Sites in the United States, Italy and Spain provided acute and convalescent COVID-19 samples. The analysed material was cDNA or gDNA that came from T cells, B-cell-depleted T cells, or PBMCs.

Looked up from germline, CDR1 is SGHNT and CDR2 is YYREEE (reference sequence). V shed 4 bases and J 4 bases; nucleotides not matched to a gene: 10. This CDR3 is built from 16 residues. Authors' analysis steps: Amplification of reference gene primers provided the estimated nucleated cell counts. Some clones are missing from TCRdb's copy, which holds only in-frame ones; the method was immunoSEQ multiplex PCR. V, J and clone size reflect that table, while D and trimming were determined from the DNA. The table records around 200,000 clones, approximately 80% of them present only once. The TCR originated in a human donor in a cohort sampled during active COVID-19. The source material was peripheral blood. The V call is TRBV5-4, the J call TRBJ2-1; the match to TRBD2 covers 8 bases. The CDR3 nucleotides are TGTGCCAGCAGCACGCAAACTAGCGGAGATTACAATGAGCAGTTCTTC. Its translation is CASSTQTSGDYNEQFF.